A single T cell receptor (beta chain) is shown here with its context. The table came from immunoSEQ multiplex PCR; TCRdb's copy has only in-frame clones and leaves some out. The sample lists 63,000 or so clones, nearly 95% occurring once. These data come from a study of shared T cell receptors in the human thymus. The CDR3 loop spans 16 amino acids. The V segment lost 4 bases and the J segment 2 bases; nucleotides outside the gene matches: 6. Per germline, CDR1 SGHAT and CDR2 FQNNGV. Sequencing was performed on thymocytes. The receptor was isolated from a human donor. The rearrangement uses TRBV11-2 and TRBJ2-2; TRBD1 agrees at 8 bases. In nucleotides, the CDR3 is TGTGCCAGCAGCTCGGGGACAGGCATTAACACCGGGGAGCTGTTTTTT. This gives the protein CASSSGTGINTGELFF.